A selection of T cell receptor beta chains follows, all from one sample in a study of persistence of HIV-infected CD4 T cells. Assay used: immunoSEQ multiplex PCR; TCRdb lists only in-frame clones, some missing. This sample yields under 50,000 clones, of which roughly nine tenths are seen a single time; about 1.7% belongs to the top ten. Antigen specificity for these receptors is unknown. The sample here was CD4+ T cells sorted from PBMCs after approximately 20-hour stimulation, taken from a patient who received antiretroviral therapy. Receptors were obtained from an adult man with HIV who was CMV-seropositive. The CDR3 runs from the conserved cysteine through the conserved F or W. The D gene is left open where the match is weak. Clone size is not always given. Where it is, it says once, few, many or a class for expanded clones.

J,size,D,V,CDR3,DNA
TRBJ1-6,NA,NA,TRBV7-6,CASSLEAPGTAVMSPLHF,TGTGCCAGCAGCTTAGAAGCCCCAGGGACGGCCGTTATGTCACCCCTCCACTTT
TRBJ2-7,NA,TRBD1,TRBV23-1,CASSFWTGRLIEQYF,TGCGCCAGCAGTTTCTGGACAGGGAGACTTATTGAGCAGTACTTC
TRBJ1-2,NA,NA,TRBV6-5,CASSLAREYGYTF,TGTGCCAGCTCCCTAGCCAGAGAATATGGCTACACCTTC
TRBJ2-3,NA,NA,TRBV7-3,CASSYGTRAGTQYF,TGTGCCAGCAGCTACGGGACCAGGGCCGGTACGCAGTATTTT
TRBJ2-5,NA,TRBD2,TRBV7-2,CASSHNGGEETQYF,TGTGCCAGCAGCCATAACGGGGGGGAAGAGACCCAGTACTTC
TRBJ2-2,NA,NA,TRBV11-3,CASSSQYTGELFF,TGTGCCAGCAGCTCCCAGTACACCGGGGAGCTGTTTTTT
TRBJ2-3,once,TRBD2,TRBV6-5,CASSYQRGGLGGTQYF,TGTGCCAGCAGTTATCAGCGGGGGGGCCTAGGCGGTACGCAGTATTTT
TRBJ1-5,NA,NA,TRBV2,CASRGTINQPQHF,TGTGCCAGCAGAGGGACGATCAATCAGCCCCAGCATTTT
TRBJ1-4,NA,NA,TRBV6-5,CASSYGGATNEKLFF,TGTGCCAGCAGTTACGGGGGGGCAACTAATGAAAAACTGTTTTTT
TRBJ2-5,NA,TRBD2,TRBV7-2,CASSLGLAAETQYF,TGTGCCAGCAGCTTAGGACTAGCAGCAGAGACCCAGTACTTC
TRBJ2-6,NA,NA,TRBV6-5,CASTSFSGANVLTF,TGTGCCAGCACCTCCTTCTCTGGGGCCAACGTCCTGACTTTC
TRBJ2-7,NA,NA,TRBV5-5,CASSLTRLYEQYF,TGTGCCAGCAGCCTGACCCGGCTCTACGAGCAGTACTTC
TRBJ2-2,NA,NA,TRBV27,CASSKLATENTGELFF,TGTGCCAGCAGTAAGTTGGCGACAGAGAACACCGGGGAGCTGTTTTTT
TRBJ1-1,NA,NA,TRBV5-1,CASSLVGSAEAFF,TGCGCCAGCAGCTTGGTGGGGTCTGCTGAAGCTTTCTTT
TRBJ1-1,NA,TRBD1,TRBV19,CASSRRQGQDTEAFF,TGTGCCAGTAGTCGCCGACAGGGGCAGGACACTGAAGCTTTCTTT
TRBJ2-4,NA,NA,TRBV3-1/TRBV3-2,CASSHRGSDAKNIQYF,TGTGCCAGCAGCCACCGGGGGTCGGATGCCAAAAACATTCAGTACTTC
TRBJ2-3,NA,NA,TRBV7-5,CARSLALFQVRGTDTQYF,TGTGCCAGAAGCTTAGCGCTTTTCCAGGTTAGGGGCACAGATACGCAGTATTTT
TRBJ1-2,NA,TRBD1,TRBV5-4,CASSRFGTGWYGYTF,TGTGCCAGCAGCCGGTTTGGGACAGGGTGGTACGGCTACACCTTC
TRBJ1-2,NA,TRBD1,TRBV5-4,CASSLDRGNFNYGYTF,TGTGCCAGCAGCTTGGACAGGGGAAATTTTAACTATGGCTACACCTTC
TRBJ2-3,NA,TRBD2,TRBV5-1,CASRLSPQWGGGTDTQYF,TGCGCCAGCAGGTTGAGCCCCCAATGGGGGGGTGGCACAGATACGCAGTATTTT
TRBJ1-1,NA,TRBD1,TRBV2,CASSVRDRDTEAFF,TGTGCCAGCAGTGTCCGGGACAGGGACACTGAAGCTTTCTTT
TRBJ2-3,NA,NA,TRBV9,CASSVAVESFPTNTQYF,TGTGCCAGCAGCGTAGCGGTCGAATCCTTTCCCACAAATACGCAGTATTTT
TRBJ2-6,once,NA,TRBV2,CASSAQGSGANVLTF,TGTGCCAGCAGTGCGCAGGGCTCTGGGGCCAACGTCCTGACTTTC
TRBJ2-2,NA,TRBD2,TRBV15,CATSRARAPVAGSNTGELFF,TGTGCCACCAGCAGAGCCCGGGCCCCGGTAGCGGGCTCGAACACCGGGGAGCTGTTTTTT
TRBJ1-1,once,NA,TRBV4-2,CASSQEGGHTNTEAFF,TGTGCCAGCAGCCAAGAAGGGGGACATACGAACACTGAAGCTTTCTTT
TRBJ1-2,NA,NA,TRBV12-3/TRBV12-4,CASSFRGDYGYTF,TGTGCCAGCAGTTTTAGGGGTGACTATGGCTACACCTTC
TRBJ1-6,NA,NA,TRBV3-1/TRBV3-2,CASSQTQGPLHF,TGTGCCAGCAGCCAAACCCAGGGCCCCCTCCACTTT
TRBJ1-1,NA,TRBD1,TRBV13,CASSLRGGQGTEAFF,TGTGCCAGCAGCTTGAGAGGGGGACAGGGCACTGAAGCTTTCTTT
TRBJ2-1,NA,NA,TRBV7-2,CASSLAPISSYNEQFF,TGTGCCAGCAGCTTAGCGCCCATCTCCTCCTACAATGAGCAGTTCTTC
TRBJ2-7,few,TRBD2,TRBV7-9,CASSFSGTSYYEQYF,TGTGCCAGCAGCTTTTCCGGGACTAGCTACTACGAGCAGTACTTC
TRBJ1-4,NA,TRBD1,TRBV29-1,CSVPRGGATNEKLFF,TGCAGCGTTCCCAGGGGGGGGGCAACTAATGAAAAACTGTTTTTT
TRBJ2-6,NA,NA,TRBV5-5,CASRPHRPTFSGANVLTF,TGTGCCAGCCGTCCCCACAGGCCCACATTCTCTGGGGCCAACGTCCTGACTTTC
TRBJ1-1,few,NA,TRBV7-3,CASSFFVNTEAFF,TGTGCCAGCAGCTTCTTTGTGAACACTGAAGCTTTCTTT
TRBJ2-3,NA,NA,TRBV10-2,CASSELDSLGTDTQYF,TGCGCCAGCAGTGAGTTGGACAGTCTAGGCACAGATACGCAGTATTTT
TRBJ2-7,NA,NA,TRBV28,CASRNPGAGWNEQYF,TGTGCCAGCAGAAACCCAGGTGCGGGCTGGAACGAGCAGTACTTC
TRBJ2-2,NA,NA,TRBV3-1/TRBV3-2,CASSQAVGELFF,TGTGCCAGCAGCCAAGCTGTGGGGGAGCTGTTTTTT
TRBJ1-4,NA,NA,TRBV18,CASSPGQVTTNEKLFF,TGTGCCAGCTCACCCGGCCAAGTGACAACTAATGAAAAACTGTTTTTT
TRBJ2-7,NA,NA,TRBV5-4,CASSPDQNSYEQYF,TGTGCCAGCAGCCCAGACCAGAACTCCTACGAGCAGTACTTC
TRBJ1-3,NA,NA,TRBV6-5,CASRTVGVSGNTIYF,TGTGCCAGCCGAACTGTGGGAGTCTCTGGAAACACCATATATTTT
TRBJ2-7,NA,TRBD1,TRBV28,CASRATGMGVYEQYF,TGTGCCAGCAGGGCGACAGGGATGGGGGTCTACGAGCAGTACTTC
TRBJ2-3,NA,TRBD2,TRBV28,CASSSPAGVYTDTQYF,TGTGCCAGCAGTTCCCCAGCGGGGGTATACACAGATACGCAGTATTTT
TRBJ1-5,NA,NA,TRBV27,CASSSDSDQPQHF,TGTGCCAGCAGTTCGGACAGCGATCAGCCCCAGCATTTT